This entry lists 29 T cell receptor beta chains sequenced from one sample in a study of blood T cell repertoires in COVID-19. Profiled with immunoSEQ multiplex PCR; TCRdb holds only in-frame clones, not every one. The data contain around 440,000 clones, approximately 88% of them singletons. The sample was peripheral blood. The receptors shown here come from a woman between 45 and 65 years old with COVID-19, enrolled during active disease.

The genes are TRBV3-1 (or the pseudogene TRBV3-2) and TRBJ2-2; 8 positions match TRBD2. The CDR3 totals 15 residues. V lost 2 bases to trimming and J lost 1 base; unmatched junction nucleotides: 0. Germline V gives CDR1 LGHDT, CDR2 YNNKEL (reference sequence). CDR3 sequence reads: CASSQLAGNTGELFF. The CDR3 region has the DNA TGTGCCAGCAGCCAACTAGCGGGGAACACCGGGGAGCTGTTTTTT.

This clone was recorded once. The gene calls are TRBV4-1 and TRBJ2-3, with TRBD2 matching 9 bases. The CDR3 totals 19 residues. The J segment lost 2 bases and the V segment lost 1 base, leaving 13 bases of the junction unmatched. CDR1 and CDR2 from the germline V gene are MGHRA and YSYEKL. CDR3 sequence: CASSQVTPKERGDTDTQYF. CDR3 in DNA: TGCGCCAGCAGCCAAGTTACCCCTAAGGAGCGGGGGGACACAGATACGCAGTATTTT.

The chain links TRBV6-5 to TRBJ2-2; 7 bases match TRBD1. Germline V gene lookup returns CDR1 MNHEY and CDR2 SVGAGI. Trimming cost V 2 bases and J 3 bases; bases outside gene matches: 3. The CDR3 covers 15 residues. CDR3: CASSYRQGYTGELFF. Written as DNA, the CDR3 is TGTGCCAGCAGTTACCGACAGGGATACACCGGGGAGCTGTTTTTT.

The rearrangement joins TRBV6-5 to TRBJ2-1, with D perhaps TRBD1 (6 bases). CDR1 is MNHEY and CDR2 is SVGAGI in the germline V gene. Trimming took 6 bases from V and 8 from J, leaving 14 bases between them. This CDR3 has 13 residues. This CDR3 reads CASRADSPDEQFF. The DNA for the CDR3 is TGTGCCAGCAGGGCGGACAGCCCCGATGAGCAGTTCTTC.

This chain joins TRBV12-5 and TRBJ1-1; 7 positions agree with TRBD1. This CDR3 is built from 18 residues. V was pared by 1 base and J by 0 bases, with 11 bases of the junction left unmatched. The germline gives CDR1 LGHNT, CDR2 FRNRAP. The CDR3 region is CASGLDRGLNHMNTEAFF. Here the CDR3 DNA reads TGTGCTAGTGGTTTGGACAGGGGCCTTAACCACATGAACACTGAAGCTTTCTTT.

The rearrangement links TRBV7-2 to TRBJ2-2, with 7 bases lining up with TRBD1. Germline V gives CDR1 SGHTA, CDR2 FQGNSA. The V gene end was trimmed by 5 bases and the J gene end by 4 bases; junction bases not matched to a gene: 4. The CDR3 loop spans 14 amino acids. The CDR3 reads CASSPGQTTGELFF. The CDR3 DNA sequence: TGTGCCAGCAGCCCGGGACAGACCACCGGGGAGCTGTTTTTT.

The V gene is TRBV5-1, the J gene TRBJ2-3; D may be TRBD1 (6 bases). This CDR3 is 15 amino acids long. V lost 3 bases, J lost 1 base, and 12 bases lay in between. Per germline, CDR1 SGHRS and CDR2 YFSETQ. CDR3: CASSWGPTGTDTQYF. Here the CDR3 DNA reads TGCGCCAGCAGCTGGGGGCCTACCGGCACAGATACGCAGTATTTT.

This chain joins TRBV7-8 and TRBJ1-1, with D possibly being TRBD1 (5 bases). Germline-derived CDR1 and CDR2 are SGHVS and FQNEAQ. The CDR3 is 17 residues long. Trimming removed 1 base at V and 4 bases at J, with 19 bases between. The CDR3 region is CASSLDYGRDLVTEAFF. Written as DNA, the CDR3 is TGTGCCAGCAGCTTAGACTATGGAAGGGACTTGGTCACTGAAGCTTTCTTT.

The chain has TRBV20-1 and TRBJ2-1, with 11 nucleotides matching TRBD2. CDR3 length: 16 residues. Germline CDR1 is DFQATT and CDR2 is SNEGSKA (reference sequence). V lost 3 bases to trimming and J lost 6 bases; unmatched junction nucleotides: 10. CDR3 region: CSASRPSGGLFNEQFF. The CDR3, as DNA: TGCAGTGCTAGTAGGCCTAGCGGGGGGCTTTTCAATGAGCAGTTCTTC.

The V and J genes are TRBV5-6 and TRBJ1-2; D unresolved. Trimming stripped 4 bases from V and 0 bases from J, with 10 bases between. The V gene's germline CDR1 is SGHDT and CDR2 YYEEEE. The length of the CDR3 is 14 residues. For the CDR3, the DNA is TGTGCCAGCAGCGGACTCACAGCTAACTATGGCTACACCTTC. Its translation is CASSGLTANYGYTF.

This clone was observed once. V is TRBV28 and J is TRBJ1-2; TRBD1 matches 9 bases. The CDR3 is 12 residues long. V lost 8 bases and J lost 6; bases outside the gene matches: 4. In germline, CDR1 is MDHEN, CDR2 SYDVKM. This CDR3 reads CASRGQGNGYTF. Written as DNA, the CDR3 is TGTGCCAGCCGGGGACAGGGAAATGGCTACACCTTC.

Regarding this clone: Other DNA sequences in this specimen translate into the identical CDR3. The CDR3 sequence: CASSLGASTEAFF. The CDR3 DNA sequence: TGTGCCAGCAGTTTAGGGGCTAGCACTGAAGCTTTCTTT. The chain couples TRBV27 to TRBJ1-1; a weak D match, TRBD1 (5 bases). V gave up 2 bases and J gave up 4 bases, with 8 bases separating them. The CDR3 loop spans 13 amino acids. Germline V gene lookup returns CDR1 MNHEY and CDR2 SMNVEV (reference sequence).

This chain uses TRBV5-1 with TRBJ2-7, with D tentatively TRBD1 (5 bases). The CDR3 totals 14 residues. Germline CDR1 SGHRS, CDR2 YFSETQ. V lost 2 bases to trimming and J lost 0 bases, with 9 bases between them. The CDR3 DNA sequence: TGCGCCAGCAGCTTCACAGGTACCTCCTACGAGCAGTACTTC. Translated: CASSFTGTSYEQYF.

This clone has a single count. This rearrangement joins TRBV6-5 to TRBJ1-2, with D perhaps matching TRBD1 (5 bases). In germline, CDR1 is MNHEY, CDR2 SVGAGI. There are 15 residues in the CDR3. The germline V and J ends were trimmed by 5 bases and 1 base, with 14 bases remaining between them. CDR3 in amino acids: CASSQGELLNYGYTF. In DNA, the CDR3 is TGTGCCAGCAGTCAGGGCGAGCTCCTTAACTATGGCTACACCTTC.

The chain couples TRBV6-6 to TRBJ2-2, with TRBD2 identical over 7 bases. Germline lookup yields CDR1 MNHNY and CDR2 SVGAGI (reference sequence). The CDR3 consists of 15 residues. V lost 6 bases, J lost 1 base, and 5 bases stayed unmatched. The CDR3 DNA sequence: TGTGCCAGCAGGTTTAGGGAGGGGAACACCGGGGAGCTGTTTTTT. Its protein is CASRFREGNTGELFF.

This sequence joins TRBV5-1 and TRBJ1-1, with D tentatively TRBD1 (5 bases). Germline lookup yields CDR1 SGHRS and CDR2 YFSETQ. There are 14 residues in the CDR3. Trimming took off 7 bases at V and 5 bases at J, with 18 bases between the two ends. The CDR3, as DNA: TGCGCCAGCTCTGGCGGGGGGAGTGTGACTGAAGCTTTCTTT. Translating gives CASSGGGSVTEAFF. Together with reference TRBV5-1 and TRBJ1-1, the CDR3 gives the full variable domain: KAGVTQTPRYLIKTRGQQVTLSCSPISGHRSVSWYQQTPGQGLQFLFEYFSETQRNKGNFPGRFSGRQFSNSRSEMNVSTLELGDSALYLCASSGGGSVTEAFFGQGTRLTVV.

The chain uses TRBV9 and TRBJ2-5; 10 bases match TRBD2. Germline V gene data show CDR1 as SGDLS and CDR2 as YYNGEE. Unmatched junction bases numbered 6, after V lost 2 bases and J lost 5 bases. The CDR3 has 15 amino acids. The DNA for the CDR3 is TGTGCCAGCAGCGTCGAGCGGGGGGGCGTGGAGACCCAGTACTTC. It is translated as CASSVERGGVETQYF.

Concerning this clone itself: The identical CDR3 is also encoded by other nucleotide sequences in the sample. The chain employs TRBV5-4 and TRBJ2-7; D is undetermined. The CDR3 covers 12 residues. The germline V gene has CDR1 SGHNT and CDR2 YYREEE (reference sequence). V lost 5 bases, J lost 3 bases, and 9 bases lay in between. The CDR3 sequence: CASSLGGYEQYF. CDR3 in DNA: TGTGCCAGCAGTCTTGGCGGCTACGAGCAGTACTTC.

The rearrangement links TRBV7-9 to TRBJ1-5; the D gene is possibly TRBD1 (5 bases). This CDR3 contains 12 residues. V lost 11 bases and J lost 5, with 13 bases in between. CDR1 is SEHNR, CDR2 FQNEAQ, per germline (reference sequence). This chain's CDR3 is CALGGGDQPQHF. Here the CDR3 DNA reads TGTGCCCTGGGGGGAGGGGATCAGCCCCAGCATTTT.

The J gene is TRBJ1-2, the V gene TRBV6-5, with 7 bases lining up with TRBD1. With V trimmed by 4 bases and J by 4 bases, 6 bases remained unmatched. CDR1 and CDR2 from the germline V gene are MNHEY and SVGAGI. The CDR3 is 14 amino acids. DNA of the CDR3: TGTGCCAGCAGTTCCGGGACAGTACTCTATGGCTACACCTTC. It yields the protein CASSSGTVLYGYTF.

V usage is TRBV19 and J usage is TRBJ1-2, with a possible D match to TRBD1 (5 bases). The length of the CDR3 is 16 residues. CDR1 and CDR2 from the germline V gene are LNHDA and SQIVND (reference sequence). The V and J ends lost 1 base and 2 bases respectively, with 14 bases between them. The CDR3 sequence is CASSIAGGSGNYGYTF. The CDR3 DNA sequence: TGTGCCAGTAGTATAGCCGGGGGATCGGGAAACTATGGCTACACCTTC.

This clone was counted a single time. The V call is TRBV30, the J call TRBJ1-4; D perhaps matches TRBD1 (5 bases). The V and J ends lost 0 bases and 8 bases respectively, with 13 bases between them. This CDR3 has 14 residues. CDR1 is GTSNPN, CDR2 SVGIG, per germline (reference sequence). The CDR3 region is CAWSVGTGTEKLFF. The CDR3 bases are TGTGCCTGGAGTGTAGGAACAGGAACGGAAAAACTGTTTTTT. The entire variable domain, with the rest obtained from reference TRBV30 and TRBJ1-4, is as follows: SQTIHQWPATLVQPVGSPLSLECTVEGTSNPNLYWYRQAAGRGLQLLFYSVGIGQISSEVPQNLSASRPQDRQFILSSKKLLLSDSGFYLCAWSVGTGTEKLFFGSGTQLSVL.

The chain combines TRBV24-1 with TRBJ2-2, with 9 bases matching TRBD2. The V gene's germline CDR1 is KGHDR and CDR2 SFDVKD. J was trimmed by 5 bases and V by 6 bases; bases with no gene match: 6. This CDR3 region has 15 residues. The CDR3 region is CATSSGGPGTGELFF. In DNA, the CDR3 is TGTGCCACCAGTAGCGGGGGGCCTGGTACCGGGGAGCTGTTTTTT.

The V gene is TRBV13, the J gene TRBJ2-3; TRBD2 matches at 14 bases. The CDR3 is 17 amino acids. Germline V gives CDR1 PRHDT, CDR2 FYEKMQ (reference sequence). V was clipped by 5 bases and J by 0 bases; unmatched bases: 4. The CDR3 region has the DNA TGTGCCAGCAGCACCGGACTAGCGGGGGGTAGCACAGATACGCAGTATTTT. This codes for CASSTGLAGGSTDTQYF.

In this sample, this clone turned up once. The chain recombines TRBV5-6 with TRBJ1-5; D remains ambiguous. Trimming took 0 bases from V and 1 from J, leaving 5 bases between them. Germline values: CDR1 SGHDT, CDR2 YYEEEE. The CDR3 is 14 amino acids. The CDR3 sequence: CASSLGYSNQPQHF. The CDR3 DNA follows: TGTGCCAGCAGCTTGGGCTACAGCAATCAGCCCCAGCATTTT.

The rearrangement links TRBV19 to TRBJ2-1; D call uncertain. CDR3 size: 11 residues. Looked up from germline, CDR1 is LNHDA and CDR2 is SQIVND (reference sequence). Trimming took off 5 bases at V and 6 bases at J, with 5 bases between the two ends. DNA for the CDR3: TGTGCCAGTAGTTCGAGCAATGAGCAGTTCTTC. This encodes CASSSSNEQFF. Together with reference TRBV19 and TRBJ2-1, the CDR3 gives the full variable domain: DGGITQSPKYLFRKEGQNVTLSCEQNLNHDAMYWYRQDPGQGLRLIYYSQIVNDFQKGDIAEGYSVSREKKESFPLTVTSAQKNPTAFYLCASSSSNEQFFGPGTRLTVL.

CDR3 sequence reads: CASTDPVTDLRSSYEQYF. CDR3 sequence (DNA): TGTGCCAGCACCGATCCAGTGACAGATCTCCGGAGCTCCTACGAGCAGTACTTC. The chain couples TRBV2 to TRBJ2-7; perhaps TRBD1 as D (5 bases). This CDR3 comprises 18 residues. The V and J ends lost 7 bases and 0 bases respectively, with 25 bases between them. Germline-derived CDR1 and CDR2 are SNHLY and FYNNEI.

This chain joins TRBV28 and TRBJ2-1; 10 nucleotides match TRBD2. Germline values: CDR1 MDHEN, CDR2 SYDVKM. The CDR3 extends over 15 amino acids. J lost 4 bases, V lost 7 bases, and 7 bases had no gene match. The CDR3 region is CASTLQLAGYNEQFF. As DNA, the CDR3 is TGTGCCAGCACCCTTCAACTAGCGGGGTACAATGAGCAGTTCTTC.

The chain recombines TRBV27 with TRBJ2-7; D perhaps matches TRBD2 (7 bases). Trimming removed 6 bases at V and 5 bases at J, with 20 bases between. The CDR3 covers 15 residues. Germline V gene data show CDR1 as MNHEY and CDR2 as SMNVEV (reference sequence). CDR3 nucleotide sequence: TGTGCCAGCAGACCCCCGGGGGGCTCTCTGAACGAGCAGTACTTC. Its translation: CASRPPGGSLNEQYF.